These 29 T cell receptor beta chains were all obtained from the same sample, sequenced in a study of cytomegalovirus exposure and HLA in healthy donors. PCR primers comprised 60 Vbeta and 13 Jbeta primers. Here immunoSEQ multiplex PCR was the method, and the copy in TCRdb shows in-frame clones only, minus some. The table lists 200,000 or so clones, about 78% of them singletons. The sequencing sample was made of PBMCs. All receptors derive from a male donor in good health and CMV-seronegative.

The chain joins TRBV2 to TRBJ1-1; TRBD1 agrees at 7 bases. The CDR3 length is 17 residues. V shed 0 bases, J shed 3 bases, and the junction held 10 bases outside the gene matches. Germline CDR1 reads SNHLY; CDR2 reads FYNNEI. CDR3 sequence: CASSEALHRGLDTEAFF. As DNA, the CDR3 is TGTGCCAGCAGTGAAGCGCTTCATAGGGGGCTGGACACTGAAGCTTTCTTT.

V is TRBV27 and J is TRBJ1-5, with unresolved D. The CDR3 loop spans 15 amino acids. V was shortened by 5 bases and J by 4 bases, with 15 bases between the two germline ends. Germline V gene lookup returns CDR1 MNHEY and CDR2 SMNVEV (reference sequence). The CDR3 loop is CASSPSPQENQPQHF. CDR3 coding DNA: TGTGCCAGCAGTCCGTCACCCCAGGAAAATCAGCCCCAGCATTTT.

The rearrangement uses TRBV11-3 and TRBJ2-5, with D possibly TRBD2 on 6 matching bases. Trimming removed 0 bases at V and 5 bases at J, with 13 bases between. Germline V CDR1 and CDR2: SGHNT, YENEEA. CDR3 length: 15 residues. The chain's CDR3 is CASSLEGGPGETQYF. CDR3 DNA: TGTGCCAGCAGCTTAGAGGGGGGTCCGGGTGAGACCCAGTACTTC. The entire variable domain, with the rest obtained from reference TRBV11-3 and TRBJ2-5, is as follows: EAGVVQSPRYKIIEKKQPVAFWCNPISGHNTLYWYLQNLGQGPELLIRYENEEAVDDSQLPKDRFSAERLKGVDSTLKIQPAELGDSAVYLCASSLEGGPGETQYFGPGTRLLVL.

The genes are TRBV7-9 and TRBJ2-5; D gene unclear. The J call is in doubt because the DNA end fits TRBJ2-7 better. This CDR3 is built from 13 residues. Per the germline V gene, CDR1 is SEHNR and CDR2 is FQNEAQ (reference sequence). The CDR3 is CASSMTHGNEQYF. In nucleotides, the CDR3 is TGTGCCAGCAGCATGACTCATGGTAACGAGCAGTACTTC.

The chain has TRBV6-5 and TRBJ2-5; D uncertain. This CDR3 has 14 amino acids. CDR1 and CDR2 (germline): MNHEY, SVGAGI. With 6 bases removed from V and 5 bases from J, the gap between germline ends came to 16 bases. The CDR3 DNA is TGTGCCAGCAGATCGCAGTGGGCTGGTGAGACCCAGTACTTC. Translation gives CASRSQWAGETQYF.

With respect to this clone: One end of the junction fails to match germline, which may point to a read error. This sample includes further DNA sequences coding for the same CDR3. The chain couples TRBV7-9 to TRBJ2-3; D not certain. The CDR3 spans 12 residues. The germline CDR1 and CDR2 sequences are SEHNR and FQNEAQ (reference sequence). CDR3 region: CSSSPGTDTQYF. CDR3 coding DNA: TGTTCCAGCAGCCCCGGCACAGATACGCAGTATTTT.

CDR3 in DNA: TGTGCCAGCAGCCTATTCTCTATGGTTGACTACACCTTC. Translated: CASSLFSMVDYTF. The chain combines TRBV7-3 with TRBJ1-2; unclear D gene. V was pared by 5 bases and J by 10 bases, with 17 bases between. Germline values: CDR1 SGHTA, CDR2 FQGTGA. CDR3 length equals 13 residues.

V usage is TRBV7-3 and J usage is TRBJ2-5, with 10 bases identical to TRBD1. The CDR3 runs 15 residues. Germline V CDR1 and CDR2: SGHTA, FQGTGA. Trimming took 5 bases from V and 2 from J; bases not matched to a gene: 5. Here the CDR3 reads CASSQGQGRQETQYF. The CDR3 coding sequence is TGTGCCAGCAGCCAGGGACAGGGGCGTCAAGAGACCCAGTACTTC.

V is TRBV5-1 and J is TRBJ2-3; 16 nucleotides line up with TRBD2. Germline CDR1 is SGHRS and CDR2 is YFSETQ. The CDR3 has 19 residues. V dropped 2 bases and J dropped 0; count of bases not matched to a gene: 6. CDR3 sequence: CASSLVPGLAGGSTDTQYF. The CDR3 nucleotides are TGCGCCAGCAGCTTAGTCCCGGGACTAGCGGGAGGGAGCACAGATACGCAGTATTTT. Supplemented by reference TRBV5-1 and TRBJ2-3, the full variable domain reads KAGVTQTPRYLIKTRGQQVTLSCSPISGHRSVSWYQQTPGQGLQFLFEYFSETQRNKGNFPGRFSGRQFSNSRSEMNVSTLELGDSALYLCASSLVPGLAGGSTDTQYFGPGTRLTVL.

This chain joins TRBV4-1 and TRBJ2-3, with TRBD2 identical over 8 bases. CDR1 MGHRA and CDR2 YSYEKL come from the germline V gene. Losses at the gene ends were 4 bases for V and 5 bases for J; bases not matched to a gene: 5. CDR3 length: 14 amino acids. CDR3 amino acids: CASSPSGSGDTQYF. CDR3 DNA: TGCGCCAGCAGCCCAAGCGGGAGCGGAGATACGCAGTATTTT.

A remark on this clone: Mismatch with germline at one junction end may stem from a read error. The chain carries TRBV7-9 and TRBJ2-2; D possibly corresponds to TRBD2 (5 bases). CDR3 length equals 15 residues. Germline lookup yields CDR1 SEHNR and CDR2 FQNEAQ (reference sequence). The CDR3 DNA follows: TGTTCCAGCAGCTTAAGCGGTTCGGACACCGGGGAGCTGTTTTTT. This codes for CSSSLSGSDTGELFF.

The chain links TRBV27 to TRBJ2-7, with 13 bases aligning to TRBD2. The V segment lost 6 bases and the J segment 7 bases; nucleotides outside the gene matches: 3. The CDR3 length is 13 residues. In germline, CDR1 is MNHEY, CDR2 SMNVEV (reference sequence). The CDR3 coding sequence is TGTGCCAGCAGGGGACTAGCGGGATCTGAGCAGTACTTC. Amino acids: CASRGLAGSEQYF.

V and J are TRBV5-1 and TRBJ2-1; TRBD2 matches 10 bases. Germline lookup yields CDR1 SGHRS and CDR2 YFSETQ. The V and J ends lost 6 bases and 7 bases, in that order; junction bases with no gene match: 10. The CDR3 runs to 15 residues. The CDR3 loop reads CASTREASGRNEQFF. In nucleotides, the CDR3 is TGCGCCAGCACCAGGGAGGCTAGCGGGAGAAATGAGCAGTTCTTC. The variable domain in full, completed from reference TRBV5-1 and TRBJ2-1, reads KAGVTQTPRYLIKTRGQQVTLSCSPISGHRSVSWYQQTPGQGLQFLFEYFSETQRNKGNFPGRFSGRQFSNSRSEMNVSTLELGDSALYLCASTREASGRNEQFFGPGTRLTVL.

The CDR3 is CSVSRGGSQYF. The CDR3 bases are TGCAGCGTCTCTCGGGGGGGGTCCCAGTACTTC. The rearrangement links TRBV29-1 to TRBJ2-5, with TRBD2 matching 8 bases. The CDR3 sequence is 11 residues long. J was trimmed by 9 bases and V by 6 bases; bases with no gene match: 6. Germline CDR1 and CDR2: SQVTM and ANQGSEA. The variable domain in full, completed from reference TRBV29-1 and TRBJ2-5, reads SAVISQKPSRDICQRGTSLTIQCQVDSQVTMMFWYRQQPGQSLTLIATANQGSEATYESGFVIDKFPISRPNLTFSTLTVSNMSPEDSSIYLCSVSRGGSQYFGPGTRLLVL.

The rearrangement uses TRBV6-5 and TRBJ2-3, with TRBD2 matching 8 bases. The CDR3 covers 15 residues. Germline loops: CDR1 MNHEY, CDR2 SVGAGI. With 4 bases clipped from V and 2 bases from J, the junction kept 5 bases outside the gene matches. The CDR3 spells CASSSGGWPTDTQYF. CDR3 DNA: TGTGCCAGCAGTTCGGGAGGGTGGCCCACAGATACGCAGTATTTT.

In its sample, this clone was seen once. The chain is built from TRBV7-6 and TRBJ2-2; a possible D gene is TRBD1 (5 bases). Germline V CDR1 and CDR2: SGHVS, FNYEAQ. V shed 5 bases and J shed 4 bases, with 8 bases lying between them. The CDR3 runs to 13 residues. CDR3 in DNA: TGTGCCAGCAGCCGACAGAGCACCGGGGAGCTGTTTTTT. The encoded protein is CASSRQSTGELFF.

The chain joins TRBV4-2 to TRBJ2-2; tentatively, D is TRBD2 (5 bases). The V and J ends lost 0 bases and 2 bases respectively, with 13 bases between them. Germline CDR1 is LGHNA and CDR2 is YNFKEQ. This CDR3 contains 17 residues. The CDR3 sequence is CASSQDPRAANTGELFF. CDR3 bases: TGTGCCAGCAGCCAAGACCCCAGAGCGGCAAACACCGGGGAGCTGTTTTTT.

The chain is built from TRBV6-1 and TRBJ2-7; 12 positions match TRBD2. The CDR3 is made up of 13 amino acids. The V gene's germline CDR1 is MNHNS and CDR2 SASEGT. V dropped 8 bases and J dropped 3; count of bases not matched to a gene: 2. The CDR3 region has the DNA TGTGCCAGCGGACTAGCGGGGATCTACGAGCAGTACTTC. Its translation is CASGLAGIYEQYF.

The chain recombines TRBV28 with TRBJ2-5; 9 bases fit TRBD2. The J call may be incorrect, as the DNA end agrees better with TRBJ2-7. CDR1 and CDR2 (germline): MDHEN, SYDVKM. This CDR3 has 16 amino acids. CDR3 DNA sequence: TGTGCCAGCAGTTTACCAAGCGGGAGGCAACCCTACGAGCAGTACTTC. This sequence encodes CASSLPSGRQPYEQYF.

This clone was seen once. V usage is TRBV28 and J usage is TRBJ2-3, with 8 nucleotides matching TRBD1. Germline trimming cut 5 bases from V and 0 bases from J; bases unmatched to any gene: 13. Per the germline V gene, CDR1 is MDHEN and CDR2 is SYDVKM. The CDR3 covers 18 residues. The chain's CDR3 is CASSPDRGHPSSTDTQYF. The CDR3 region has the DNA TGTGCCAGCAGTCCCGACAGGGGTCACCCTTCCAGCACAGATACGCAGTATTTT.

V and J are TRBV7-9 and TRBJ1-1; 8 bases map to TRBD1. The V and J ends lost 1 base and 3 bases, in that order; junction bases with no gene match: 10. CDR1 and CDR2 (germline): SEHNR, FQNEAQ (reference sequence). This CDR3 spans 17 amino acids. The CDR3 DNA sequence: TGTGCCAGCAGCTTAGTAGACAGGGGTGGAGTCGACACTGAAGCTTTCTTT. Encoded protein: CASSLVDRGGVDTEAFF.

The chain links TRBV30 to TRBJ2-7, with 9 bases matching TRBD1. Germline V gives CDR1 GTSNPN, CDR2 SVGIG (reference sequence). The ends lost 0 bases at V and 6 bases at J; junction bases unmatched: 6. CDR3 length equals 14 residues. The CDR3 sequence: CAWSVTGGRAEQYF. The CDR3 DNA sequence: TGTGCCTGGAGTGTAACAGGGGGCAGGGCCGAGCAGTACTTC.

The rearrangement links TRBV4-1 to TRBJ2-2; 7 bases align to TRBD1. CDR3 length: 15 residues. CDR1 and CDR2 (germline): MGHRA, YSYEKL. The ends lost 1 base at V and 6 bases at J; junction bases unmatched: 5. DNA of the CDR3: TGCGCCAGCAGCCAAGTAGGAACAGGGGCCGGGGAGCTGTTTTTT. Its translation: CASSQVGTGAGELFF.

The chain links TRBV6-6 to TRBJ1-2; D perhaps matches TRBD1 (6 bases). V lost 7 bases and J lost 4, with 13 bases in between. Germline V gene lookup returns CDR1 MNHNY and CDR2 SVGAGI (reference sequence). The CDR3 is 13 residues long. The CDR3: CASKGEGGYGYTF. The CDR3, as DNA: TGTGCCAGCAAGGGGGAGGGAGGCTATGGCTACACCTTC.

CDR3 sequence reads: CAWSLRDRGADEQFF. Here the CDR3 DNA reads TGTGCCTGGAGCCTCCGGGACAGGGGGGCTGATGAGCAGTTCTTC. The rearrangement links TRBV30 to TRBJ2-1; 11 bases fit TRBD1. CDR3 length: 15 amino acids. Germline V gives CDR1 GTSNPN, CDR2 SVGIG (reference sequence). Trimming took 3 bases from V and 8 from J; bases not matched to a gene: 9.

In nucleotides, the CDR3 is TGTGCCAGCAGCTTAGCTTCGACTAGCGGGAACTACGAGCAGTACTTC. Translating gives CASSLASTSGNYEQYF. The chain carries TRBV7-2 and TRBJ2-7; 11 bases fit TRBD2. The CDR3 is 16 residues long. The germline gives CDR1 SGHTA, CDR2 FQGNSA. The ends lost 0 bases at V and 3 bases at J; junction bases unmatched: 4.

In this sample, this clone turned up a few times. The V gene is TRBV6-1, the J gene TRBJ2-3; D possibly corresponds to TRBD2 (5 bases). From germline, CDR1 is MNHNS and CDR2 SASEGT. Trimming shortened V by 2 bases and J by 6 bases, and 15 bases separated the two germline ends. CDR3 length: 15 residues. The CDR3 loop is CASSEFRHSGDTQYF. For the CDR3, the DNA is TGTGCCAGCAGTGAATTCAGGCACTCGGGGGATACGCAGTATTTT.

CDR3 region: CASSLRGFPQGTSGSGGAKNIQYF. Here the CDR3 DNA reads TGTGCCAGCAGTTTACGCGGATTTCCCCAGGGGACTAGCGGGAGCGGGGGAGCCAAAAACATTCAGTACTTC. The chain joins TRBV27 to TRBJ2-4; 14 positions match TRBD2. CDR3 length equals 24 residues. The V gene end was trimmed by 2 bases and the J gene end by 0 bases; junction bases not matched to a gene: 21. Germline CDR1 MNHEY, CDR2 SMNVEV (reference sequence).

The rearrangement joins TRBV4-1 to TRBJ2-7; 9 nucleotides agree with TRBD2. The germline gives CDR1 MGHRA, CDR2 YSYEKL. There are 18 residues in the CDR3. V trimming: 2 bases; J trimming: 2 bases; junction bases outside the gene matches: 13. CDR3 sequence (DNA): TGCGCCAGCAGCCAACCGGGACTAGCAGACTCTATGACCTACGAGCAGTACTTC. This gives the protein CASSQPGLADSMTYEQYF.